This T cell receptor (beta chain) was captured in a study of CD4 and CD8 cells across lung adenocarcinoma regions (dated by TCRdb to 2017 to 2018). Broadly, across the study: The study examined intratumor heterogeneity of the T cell receptor repertoire by comparing tumor centers with tumor margins.

Patients with localized lung adenocarcinoma, a subtype of non-small cell lung cancer, were used as donors. The samples were taken from the margins of localized lung adenocarcinomas. For TCR repertoire analysis, CD8+ T cells taken from tumor tissue were profiled apart from CD4+ T cells. The library was generated by PCR. The sample was run on a HiSeq X Ten. TCRdb ran its own pipeline on the public reads, namely fastp trimming at Q25 and MiXCR clone calling, and kept in-frame beta chains. All rows with the same CDR3 protein become a single entry with the most common DNA and genes. This sample holds approximately 11,000 distinct CDR3 sequences; 59% were observed only once. The ten most abundant clones make up 88% of the sample. Measured from the cysteine to the phenylalanine, the CDR3 is 15 residues long. Of all the DNA, just the CDR3 is kept, 45 bases in frame from base 1. For CDR1 and CDR2, the germline V gene lists SGHAT and FQNNGV. The V and J ends are trimmed by 3 bases and 1 base, leaving 10 bases between them.

This clonotype was recorded at least ten times. This clone's antigen is unknown. Per-nucleotide qualities are absent, and no much larger clonotype sits a single base away. Recombination joined TRBV11-2 with TRBJ2-1; the D call is possibly TRBD1 or TRBD2, each sharing 7 bases. This clonotype was sampled from a male donor with lung adenocarcinoma. The CD4 and CD8 labels of this study may be unreliable. The sample consisted of CD8+ T cells from the margin of a lung tumor. Per the publication, the cell subset or site label means: tumor margin region. The bases are TGTGCCAGCAGCTTCCAGGGGGGGTCCTACAATGAGCAGTTCTTC. The encoded protein is CASSFQGGSYNEQFF.